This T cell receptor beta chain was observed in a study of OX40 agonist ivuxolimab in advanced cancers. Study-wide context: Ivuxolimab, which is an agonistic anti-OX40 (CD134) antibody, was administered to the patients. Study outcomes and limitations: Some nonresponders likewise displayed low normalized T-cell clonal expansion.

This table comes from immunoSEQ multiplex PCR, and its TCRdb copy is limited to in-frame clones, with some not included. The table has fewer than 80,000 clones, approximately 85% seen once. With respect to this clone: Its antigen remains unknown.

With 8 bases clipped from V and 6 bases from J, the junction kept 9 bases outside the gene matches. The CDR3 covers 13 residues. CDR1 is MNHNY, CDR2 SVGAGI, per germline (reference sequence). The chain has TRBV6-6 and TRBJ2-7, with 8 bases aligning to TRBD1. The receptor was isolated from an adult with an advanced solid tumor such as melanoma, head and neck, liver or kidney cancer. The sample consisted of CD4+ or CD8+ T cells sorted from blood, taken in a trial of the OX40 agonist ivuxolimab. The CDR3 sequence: CASRDRGALEQYF. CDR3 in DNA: TGTGCCAGCCGTGACAGGGGCGCCCTCGAGCAGTACTTC.